Presented here are 23 T cell receptor beta chains from one specimen sequenced in a study of blood T cell repertoires in COVID-19. Sequenced by immunoSEQ multiplex PCR; TCRdb stores in-frame clones only, minus some. The sample carries 15,000 to 20,000 clones, around 92% recorded once. Sequencing input: peripheral blood. The receptors were gathered from a human donor in a cohort sampled during active COVID-19.

The chain has TRBV12-3 or TRBV12-4 and TRBJ2-1; D is undetermined. V lost 3 bases and J lost 6, with 9 bases in between. The CDR3 totals 13 residues. CDR3 protein: CASSFSPGNEQFF. The CDR3 bases are TGTGCCAGCAGTTTCTCCCCCGGCAATGAGCAGTTCTTC.

This clone occurred once. J is TRBJ2-5 and V is TRBV11-2; 10 positions match TRBD2. Trimming cost V 4 bases and J 0 bases; bases outside gene matches: 11. CDR1 and CDR2 (germline): SGHAT, FQNNGV. The CDR3 consists of 18 residues. The CDR3 spells CASSYNTLAGGYQETQYF. CDR3 nucleotide sequence: TGTGCCAGCAGCTACAACACCTTAGCGGGGGGATACCAAGAGACCCAGTACTTC.

V is TRBV5-1 and J is TRBJ1-2, with D uncertain. The germline V gene has CDR1 SGHRS and CDR2 YFSETQ. The V and J ends lost 3 bases and 1 base respectively, with 16 bases between them. The CDR3 is made up of 16 amino acids. The CDR3 region has the DNA TGCGCCAGCAGCTCCCTCGGGCGGACTCTTAACTATGGCTACACCTTC. Its translation is CASSSLGRTLNYGYTF.

J is TRBJ1-4 and V is TRBV5-4; D is undetermined. The germline V gene has CDR1 SGHNT and CDR2 YYREEE (reference sequence). The CDR3 sequence is 14 residues long. Trimming pared 2 bases from V and 3 bases from J, leaving 8 bases between. The CDR3 coding sequence is TGTGCCAGCAGCTTCAGAAATTCTAATGAAAAACTGTTTTTT. It specifies CASSFRNSNEKLFF.

V usage is TRBV5-5 and J usage is TRBJ2-7; D is undetermined. The CDR3 covers 13 residues. Germline V gene data show CDR1 as SGHKS and CDR2 as YYEKEE (reference sequence). V was cut by 1 base and J by 3 bases, with 8 bases left in between. The chain's CDR3 is CASSLNSFYEQYF. CDR3 nucleotide sequence: TGTGCCAGCAGCTTGAACAGCTTCTACGAGCAGTACTTC.

This rearrangement joins TRBV19 to TRBJ2-6, with TRBD1 matching over 10 bases. The V gene end was trimmed by 7 bases and the J gene end by 0 bases; junction bases not matched to a gene: 6. CDR3 size: 17 residues. Per the germline V gene, CDR1 is LNHDA and CDR2 is SQIVND (reference sequence). The DNA for the CDR3 is TGTGCCAGTATTGGGACAGGGGATAGCTCTGGGGCCAACGTCCTGACTTTC. As protein: CASIGTGDSSGANVLTF.

The chain couples TRBV5-6 to TRBJ2-5; D might be TRBD2 (5 bases). Germline loops: CDR1 SGHDT, CDR2 YYEEEE. The CDR3 is made up of 13 amino acids. The V gene lost 1 base and the J gene lost 5 bases, with 9 bases spanning the gap. The CDR3 region is CASSLTSSETQYF. The CDR3 nucleotides read TGTGCCAGCAGCTTGACTAGTAGCGAGACCCAGTACTTC.

The table lists this clone with a count of one. This chain joins TRBV4-1 and TRBJ1-2, with 7 bases aligning to TRBD1. CDR1 and CDR2 (germline): MGHRA, YSYEKL. J was trimmed by 7 bases and V by 2 bases; bases with no gene match: 7. The CDR3 extends over 14 amino acids. The CDR3 nucleotides are TGCGCCAGCAGCCAAACGGGACAGCGACGTGGCTACACCTTC. Protein sequence: CASSQTGQRRGYTF.

This clone was detected a few times. This chain joins TRBV6-2 or TRBV6-3 and TRBJ2-7; no clear D gene. From germline, CDR1 is MNHEY and CDR2 SVGEGT. This CDR3 contains 13 residues. Trimming shortened V by 0 bases and J by 2 bases, and 5 bases separated the two germline ends. Written as DNA, the CDR3 is TGTGCCAGCAGTTACTCTACTCCCTACGAGCAGTACTTC. This translates into CASSYSTPYEQYF.

J is TRBJ2-1 and V is TRBV11-2; a weak D match, TRBD1 (6 bases). CDR3 length: 18 amino acids. Trimming removed 0 bases from V and 0 bases from J, with 15 bases in between. The germline CDR1 and CDR2 sequences are SGHAT and FQNNGV. The CDR3 nucleotides are TGTGCCAGCAGCTTAGATAGGGGGATAGCTAGCTCCTACAATGAGCAGTTCTTC. Its translation: CASSLDRGIASSYNEQFF.

The chain has TRBV2 and TRBJ2-3, with 9 bases lining up with TRBD1. The CDR3 sequence is 18 residues long. Germline-derived CDR1 and CDR2 are SNHLY and FYNNEI. The V gene end was trimmed by 8 bases and the J gene end by 2 bases; junction bases not matched to a gene: 17. In DNA, the CDR3 is TGTGCCAGCTTTACCTCCGGGACAGGGACGAAAACCACAGATACGCAGTATTTT. Translation gives CASFTSGTGTKTTDTQYF.

The chain is built from TRBV4-1 and TRBJ2-7; 7 bases are shared with TRBD2. The CDR3 covers 14 residues. The V and J ends lost 5 bases and 1 base, in that order; junction bases with no gene match: 5. Germline V gene sequence: CDR1 MGHRA, CDR2 YSYEKL. The CDR3 region is CASSESSGSYEQYF. As DNA, the CDR3 is TGCGCCAGCAGCGAGTCTAGCGGTTCCTACGAGCAGTACTTC.

The J gene is TRBJ1-6, the V gene TRBV28; tentative D call: TRBD1 (5 bases). The CDR3 runs to 13 residues. CDR1 and CDR2 (germline): MDHEN, SYDVKM. Trimming removed 5 bases at V and 7 bases at J, with 9 bases between. The CDR3 bases are TGTGCCAGCAGTCAGCAGGGAAATTCACCCCTCCACTTT. Translated: CASSQQGNSPLHF.

This chain uses TRBV28 with TRBJ1-4, with D maybe TRBD1 (6 bases). The germline gives CDR1 MDHEN, CDR2 SYDVKM. Trimming left V 5 bases short and J 5 bases short, with 18 bases between. This CDR3 has 16 amino acids. The CDR3 protein is CASSSLGGGNNEKLFF. CDR3 in DNA: TGTGCCAGCAGTAGCCTCGGGGGGGGCAACAATGAAAAACTGTTTTTT.

This clone has only a few counts. The rearrangement uses TRBV19 and TRBJ1-2; 7 bases match TRBD1. Germline CDR1 reads LNHDA; CDR2 reads SQIVND (reference sequence). Trimming cost V 3 bases and J 3 bases; bases outside gene matches: 7. This CDR3 region has 15 residues. The CDR3 is CASSMGDSRYYGYTF. As DNA, the CDR3 is TGTGCCAGTAGTATGGGGGACAGTCGATACTATGGCTACACCTTC. Full variable domain (missing parts from reference TRBV19 and TRBJ1-2): DGGITQSPKYLFRKEGQNVTLSCEQNLNHDAMYWYRQDPGQGLRLIYYSQIVNDFQKGDIAEGYSVSREKKESFPLTVTSAQKNPTAFYLCASSMGDSRYYGYTFGSGTRLTVV.

V gene TRBV21-1 combines with J gene TRBJ2-3; TRBD2 was called by the table and not checked on the DNA. TRBV21-1 is a pseudogene locus. This CDR3 contains 17 residues. For the CDR3, the DNA is TGTGCCAGCAGCAAAGCGACCGGCGGGGTACCTACAGATACGCAGTATTTT. Its translation is CASSKATGGVPTDTQYF.

This chain uses TRBV5-1 with TRBJ2-1; 8 bases map to TRBD2. V lost 0 bases, J lost 0 bases, and 2 bases stayed unmatched. The CDR3 runs 16 residues. From germline, CDR1 is SGHRS and CDR2 YFSETQ. This chain's CDR3 is CASSLDGGASYNEQFF. In DNA form, the CDR3 reads TGCGCCAGCAGCTTGGACGGGGGGGCCTCCTACAATGAGCAGTTCTTC.

In regard to this clone: The same CDR3 also results from other DNA sequences found in this sample. V and J are TRBV27 and TRBJ2-1; D call uncertain. Germline values: CDR1 MNHEY, CDR2 SMNVEV (reference sequence). V was clipped by 3 bases and J by 0 bases, with 3 bases between them. This CDR3 has 13 residues. The CDR3 DNA reads as TGTGCCAGCAGTTTGAGCTCCTACAATGAGCAGTTCTTC. Its translation: CASSLSSYNEQFF.

The chain joins TRBV9 to TRBJ2-1; 13 positions agree with TRBD2. CDR1 and CDR2 from the germline V gene are SGDLS and YYNGEE. Germline trimming cut 10 bases from V and 4 bases from J; bases unmatched to any gene: 14. CDR3 length: 17 residues. The CDR3: CACSRGTSGTLYNEQFF. The CDR3 nucleotides read TGTGCCTGCTCTAGGGGGACTAGCGGGACGTTATACAATGAGCAGTTCTTC.

The chain carries TRBV7-9 and TRBJ1-3; no firm D call. With 1 base removed from V and 4 bases from J, the gap between germline ends came to 14 bases. The CDR3 covers 16 residues. Germline V lookup: CDR1 SEHNR, CDR2 FQNEAQ (reference sequence). The CDR3 here is CASSLVPTLWGNTIYF. The CDR3 region has the DNA TGTGCCAGCAGCTTAGTCCCCACCCTATGGGGAAACACCATATATTTT.

The chain combines TRBV9 with TRBJ1-1, with 8 nucleotides matching TRBD1. The germline V gene encodes CDR1 SGDLS and CDR2 YYNGEE. With V trimmed by 4 bases and J by 1 base, 3 bases remained unmatched. This CDR3 spans 14 amino acids. CDR3 DNA sequence: TGTGCCAGCAGCTTCGGACAGGGGAACACTGAAGCTTTCTTT. Its protein is CASSFGQGNTEAFF. The variable domain in full, with the rest retrieved from reference TRBV9 and TRBJ1-1, is DSGVTQTPKHLITATGQRVTLRCSPRSGDLSVYWYQQSLDQGLQFLIQYYNGEERAKGNILERFSAQQFPDLHSELNLSSLELGDSALYFCASSFGQGNTEAFFGQGTRLTVV.

This chain uses TRBV6-6 with TRBJ2-2, with a tentative D call TRBD1 (6 bases). CDR3 length equals 16 residues. Germline CDR1 is MNHNY and CDR2 is SVGAGI (reference sequence). Trimming removed 8 bases at V and 3 bases at J, with 19 bases between. CDR3 coding DNA: TGTGCCAGCCAGAGGGACCCCGGGACACACACCGGGGAGCTGTTTTTT. Residues: CASQRDPGTHTGELFF.

The genes are TRBV5-1 and TRBJ1-1; D ambiguous. From germline, CDR1 is SGHRS and CDR2 YFSETQ. The V end was cut by 2 bases, the J end by 5 bases, with 16 bases between. The CDR3 length is 15 residues. The CDR3 DNA reads TGCGCCAGCAGCTTCGGGGATCCGGTGGGGACTGAAGCTTTCTTT. As protein: CASSFGDPVGTEAFF. The full variable domain, in which reference TRBV5-1 and TRBJ1-1 provide the parts outside the CDR3, is KAGVTQTPRYLIKTRGQQVTLSCSPISGHRSVSWYQQTPGQGLQFLFEYFSETQRNKGNFPGRFSGRQFSNSRSEMNVSTLELGDSALYLCASSFGDPVGTEAFFGQGTRLTVV.